The clone carrying this T cell receptor (beta chain) was counted a single time. No antigen is known for it. The sample comes from a study of OX40 agonist ivuxolimab in advanced cancers. Across the whole study: Patients were 82.7% male with ages about 20 to 79, mean roughly 64. Partial responses, seen in three patients, involved one hepatocellular carcinoma and two cutaneous melanomas.

Study-level results: There were, on average, more expanded clones in CD8+ T cells than in CD4+.

With 5 bases removed from V and 11 bases from J, the gap between germline ends came to 22 bases. This CDR3 has 15 amino acids. Germline-derived CDR1 and CDR2 are SGHTA and FQGNSA. Data came from immunoSEQ multiplex PCR; TCRdb stores just in-frame clones and leaves some out. The data contain about 58,000 clones, 88% of them seen just once; the ten biggest clones take up under 3.5%. The source was CD4+ or CD8+ T cells sorted from blood, collected in a trial of the OX40 agonist ivuxolimab. This chain links TRBV7-2 with TRBJ2-1, with D perhaps matching TRBD2 (7 bases). The receptor was derived from an adult with an advanced solid tumor such as melanoma, head and neck, liver or kidney cancer. The CDR3 is CASSQGRELGRQQFF. CDR3 coding DNA: TGTGCCAGCAGCCAGGGGCGGGAGCTTGGCCGCCAGCAGTTCTTC. Complete variable domain (other parts from reference TRBV7-2 and TRBJ2-1): GAGVSQSPSNKVTEKGKDVELRCDPISGHTALYWYRQSLGQGLEFLIYFQGNSAPDKSGLPSDRFSAERTGGSVSTLTIQRTQQEDSAVYLCASSQGRELGRQQFFGPGTRLTVL.